Presented here are 12 T cell receptor beta chains from one specimen sequenced in a study of blood T cell repertoires in COVID-19. Produced via immunoSEQ multiplex PCR; TCRdb's table is partial and in-frame only. The sample comprises roughly 290,000 clones, around 81% of which are singletons, and more than 15% rests with the top ten. Sequenced sample: peripheral blood. The origin of the receptors is a person between 65 and 79 years old with COVID-19, enrolled during active disease.

In its sample, this clone was seen a few times. The chain links TRBV5-5 to TRBJ2-7, with 8 bases identical to TRBD2. The CDR3 spans 16 residues. Germline-derived CDR1 and CDR2 are SGHKS and YYEKEE (reference sequence). V gave up 3 bases and J gave up 1 base; unmatched junction bases: 9. CDR3 sequence reads: CASSSSGGGRSYEQYF. The DNA for the CDR3 is TGTGCCAGCAGCTCCTCCGGGGGGGGCAGGTCCTACGAGCAGTACTTC.

J is TRBJ1-3 and V is TRBV9, with a weak D call TRBD1 (6 bases). The CDR3 has 15 amino acids. The germline V gene encodes CDR1 SGDLS and CDR2 YYNGEE. Trimming cost V 2 bases and J 3 bases, with 12 bases left between them. CDR3 sequence reads: CASSVVGGVGNTIYF. The DNA of the CDR3 is TGTGCCAGCAGCGTGGTAGGGGGAGTTGGAAACACCATATATTTT.

The genes are TRBV6-5 and TRBJ2-7, with TRBD2 identical over 9 bases. Germline V gene data show CDR1 as MNHEY and CDR2 as SVGAGI. This CDR3 has 13 amino acids. V lost 10 bases and J lost 5; bases outside the gene matches: 9. This chain's CDR3 is CATKRGVGDEQYF. In DNA, the CDR3 is TGTGCCACAAAGCGGGGGGTGGGCGACGAGCAGTACTTC.

In its sample, this clone was seen a few times. J is TRBJ1-3 and V is TRBV16; D gene ambiguous. Germline V gives CDR1 KGHSY, CDR2 FQNENV. The CDR3 extends over 15 amino acids. Between the trimmed V and J ends, which lost 1 base and 8 bases, there was a span of 15 bases. In nucleotides, the CDR3 is TGTGCCAGCAGCCAATGGGCCAGTCAGGATGACACCATATATTTT. This translates into CASSQWASQDDTIYF.

This clone appeared many times. This chain uses TRBV5-6 with TRBJ2-1; the match to TRBD1 covers 9 bases. CDR1 is SGHDT and CDR2 is YYEEEE in the germline V gene. The CDR3 is 15 residues long. V was clipped by 2 bases and J by 2 bases; unmatched bases: 2. The CDR3 region has the DNA TGTGCCAGCAGCTTTGGGGACAGGGCCTACAATGAGCAGTTCTTC. The encoded protein is CASSFGDRAYNEQFF.

The rearrangement links TRBV29-1 to TRBJ1-3, with D possibly TRBD1 on 5 matching bases. Germline V gene data show CDR1 as SQVTM and CDR2 as ANQGSEA. CDR3 length equals 14 residues. The V end lost 4 bases, the J end lost 1 base, and 11 bases lay between the germline ends. In nucleotides, the CDR3 is TGCAGCGTTGTAGTCCAGGGATCTGGAAACACCATATATTTT. Translation: CSVVVQGSGNTIYF.

This chain joins TRBV5-1 and TRBJ2-1; D is perhaps TRBD2 (5 bases). This CDR3 contains 14 residues. CDR1 is SGHRS, CDR2 YFSETQ, per germline. The V end was cut by 4 bases, the J end by 5 bases, with 13 bases between. The CDR3 sequence is CASSRELGDNEQFF. The CDR3 bases are TGCGCCAGCAGCAGGGAACTAGGTGACAATGAGCAGTTCTTC.

V and J are TRBV18 and TRBJ2-7; 7 bases fit TRBD1. Germline trimming cut 4 bases from V and 3 bases from J; bases unmatched to any gene: 9. The CDR3 is 15 residues long. Germline values: CDR1 KGHSH, CDR2 LQKENI. The CDR3 DNA follows: TGTGCCAGCTCACAAATGGGACAGAACTTCTACGAGCAGTACTTC. It specifies CASSQMGQNFYEQYF.

In this sample, this clone turned up a few times. The rearrangement uses TRBV3-1 (or the pseudogene TRBV3-2) and TRBJ2-1; no firm D call. Germline-derived CDR1 and CDR2 are LGHDT and YNNKEL (reference sequence). V was clipped by 1 base and J by 9 bases, with 16 bases between them. CDR3 length: 15 amino acids. CDR3 DNA sequence: TGTGCCAGCAGCCAAGGTCCGTTAGTTCCCTCTGAGCAGTTCTTC. Translating it yields CASSQGPLVPSEQFF.

The chain carries TRBV28 and TRBJ1-5; no clear D. Trimming cost V 6 bases and J 0 bases, with 18 bases left between them. Germline CDR1 reads MDHEN; CDR2 reads SYDVKM. This CDR3 has 17 amino acids. In DNA, the CDR3 is TGTGCCAGCAGCCGCGGAGGATGGGGAGGTAGCAATCAGCCCCAGCATTTT. As protein: CASSRGGWGGSNQPQHF.

The CDR3 DNA sequence: TGCGCCAGCAGCCTTGGGGGGGACAGGGATTATACCGGGGAGCTGTTTTTT. Encoded protein: CASSLGGDRDYTGELFF. The V gene is TRBV4-3, the J gene TRBJ2-2, with TRBD1 matching over 9 bases. This CDR3 contains 17 residues. Per germline, CDR1 LGHNA and CDR2 YSLEER. With V trimmed by 4 bases and J by 5 bases, 11 bases remained unmatched.

The CDR3 region is CASSFQSGGAGTDTQYF. CDR3 coding DNA: TGTGCCAGCAGTTTCCAGAGCGGGGGGGCCGGCACAGATACGCAGTATTTT. The V and J genes are TRBV27 and TRBJ2-3, with 10 positions matching TRBD2. Germline values: CDR1 MNHEY, CDR2 SMNVEV (reference sequence). With 3 bases clipped from V and 1 base from J, the junction kept 7 bases outside the gene matches. The CDR3 spans 17 residues.